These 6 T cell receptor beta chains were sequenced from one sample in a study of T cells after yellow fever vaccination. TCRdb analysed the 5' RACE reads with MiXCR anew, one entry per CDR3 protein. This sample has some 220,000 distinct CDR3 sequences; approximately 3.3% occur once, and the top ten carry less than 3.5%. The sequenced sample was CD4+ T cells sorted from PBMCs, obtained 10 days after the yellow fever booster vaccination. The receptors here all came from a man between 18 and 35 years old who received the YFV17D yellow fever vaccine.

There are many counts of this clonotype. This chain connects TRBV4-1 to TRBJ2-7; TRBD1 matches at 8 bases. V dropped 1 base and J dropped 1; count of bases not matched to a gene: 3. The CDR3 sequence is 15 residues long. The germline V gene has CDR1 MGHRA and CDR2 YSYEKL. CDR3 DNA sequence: TGCGCCAGCAGCCAAGGACAGGGGCCATCCTACGAGCAGTACTTC. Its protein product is CASSQGQGPSYEQYF.

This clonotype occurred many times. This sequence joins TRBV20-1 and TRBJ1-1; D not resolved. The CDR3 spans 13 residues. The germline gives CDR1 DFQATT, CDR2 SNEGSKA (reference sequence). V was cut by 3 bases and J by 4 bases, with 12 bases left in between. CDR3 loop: CSASQAARTEAFF. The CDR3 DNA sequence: TGCAGTGCTAGTCAGGCAGCCCGCACTGAAGCTTTCTTT.

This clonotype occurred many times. CDR3 DNA sequence: TGTGCCAGCAGCCTACGGGACGCCAGCGGTTCTGAGCAGTTCTTC. Its translation: CASSLRDASGSEQFF. The rearrangement joins TRBV3-1 to TRBJ2-1; the D gene could be TRBD1 or TRBD2 (5 bases each). Germline-derived CDR1 and CDR2 are LGHDT and YNNKEL (reference sequence). The V end was cut by 4 bases, the J end by 9 bases, with 19 bases between. This CDR3 region has 15 residues.

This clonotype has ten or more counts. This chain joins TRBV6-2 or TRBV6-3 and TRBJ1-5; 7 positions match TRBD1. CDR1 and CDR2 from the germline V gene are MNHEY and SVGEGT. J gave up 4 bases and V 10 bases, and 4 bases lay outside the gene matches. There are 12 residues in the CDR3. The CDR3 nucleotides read TGTGCCATTCGACAGGGAAATCAGCCCCAGCATTTT. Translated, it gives CAIRQGNQPQHF.

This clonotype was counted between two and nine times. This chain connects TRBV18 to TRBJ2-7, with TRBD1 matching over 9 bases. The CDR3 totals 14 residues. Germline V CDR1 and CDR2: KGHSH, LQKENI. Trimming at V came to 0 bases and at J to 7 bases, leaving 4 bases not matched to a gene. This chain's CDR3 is CASSPPGQGQEQYV. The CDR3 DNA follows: TGTGCCAGCTCACCACCGGGACAGGGCCAGGAGCAGTACGTC.

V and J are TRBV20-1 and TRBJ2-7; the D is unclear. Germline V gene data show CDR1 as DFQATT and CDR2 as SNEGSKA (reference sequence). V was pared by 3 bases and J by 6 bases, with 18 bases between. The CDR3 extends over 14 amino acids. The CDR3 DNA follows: TGCAGTGCTAGTAGGGCAGGTGGGATCAGCGAGCAGTACTTC. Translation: CSASRAGGISEQYF.